Shown below are 22 T cell receptor beta chains from a single sample sequenced in a study of regulatory T cells in long-lasting Graves disease. Time point given: newly diagnosed GD, antithyroid drugs for less than 3 months. PBMC-derived RNA was used for the TCR library. For TCR beta, libraries came from iRepertoire HTBI primers and Arm-PCR of CDR3 regions. TCRdb processed the multiplex PCR reads anew with MiXCR; each CDR3 protein has one entry. The repertoire has under 800,000 distinct CDR3 sequences, 16% of them found once; the top ten carry 18%. The same sample was also used in a study of T cells in Graves' hyperthyroidism and ophthalmopathy.

Here the sequenced sample was peripheral blood mononuclear cells (PBMCs), taken at new diagnosis, from a patient treated with antithyroid drugs. These receptors were taken from a woman in her 30s with Graves disease.

This sequence joins TRBV19 and TRBJ1-2; TRBD1 agrees at 8 bases. The CDR3 spans 18 residues. From germline, CDR1 is LNHDA and CDR2 SQIVND (reference sequence). Trimming cost V 7 bases and J 5 bases; bases outside gene matches: 21. The CDR3 here is CASTSQGGRGLFRYGYTF. The DNA of the CDR3 is TGTGCCAGTACCTCACAAGGAGGCAGGGGGCTGTTTAGGTATGGCTACACCTTC.

There are a few counts of this clonotype. The rearrangement uses TRBV10-2 and TRBJ2-7; 7 bases match TRBD2. V shed 8 bases and J 0 bases; nucleotides not matched to a gene: 7. The CDR3 consists of 14 residues. Germline V gene lookup returns CDR1 WSHSY and CDR2 SAAADI. CDR3 nucleotide sequence: TGCGCCAGCGGGAGGGCAGGGAGCTCCTACGAGCAGTACTTC. Translation: CASGRAGSSYEQYF.

This clonotype was seen a few times. The chain has TRBV14 and TRBJ1-2, with D unclear. The CDR3 runs to 13 residues. V lost 1 base and J 8 bases, leaving 11 bases between the germline ends. Germline CDR1 reads SGHDN; CDR2 reads FVKESK. The CDR3 reads CASSQVKREGYTF. In DNA form, the CDR3 reads TGTGCCAGCAGCCAAGTGAAAAGGGAGGGCTACACCTTC.

This clonotype was observed many times. The chain recombines TRBV12-3 or TRBV12-4 with TRBJ1-5; D is ambiguous. Trimming shortened V by 3 bases and J by 5 bases, and 8 bases separated the two germline ends. This CDR3 has 13 amino acids. CDR3 sequence reads: CASSFSDDQPQHF. The DNA of the CDR3 is TGTGCCAGCAGTTTTTCCGACGATCAGCCCCAGCATTTT.

The J gene is TRBJ1-1, the V gene TRBV6-2 or TRBV6-3; no clear D. V lost 8 bases and J lost 8, with 18 bases in between. The germline V gene has CDR1 MNHEY and CDR2 SVGEGT. The CDR3 loop spans 13 amino acids. The CDR3 region is CASRSGLLREAFF. CDR3 DNA: TGTGCCAGCCGCAGTGGGCTACTCAGGGAAGCTTTCTTT.

This clonotype showed up many times. The rearrangement joins TRBV6-2 or TRBV6-3 to TRBJ2-6; 9 bases line up with TRBD1. Germline trimming cut 5 bases from V and 4 bases from J; bases unmatched to any gene: 3. The CDR3 is made up of 15 amino acids. CDR1 MNHEY and CDR2 SVGEGT come from the germline V gene. The CDR3 nucleotides read TGTGCCAGCAGTGGACAGGGGAGCGGGGCCAACGTCCTGACTTTC. Its translation is CASSGQGSGANVLTF.

The rearrangement links TRBV7-3 to TRBJ2-1; weak D call: TRBD1 (6 bases). From germline, CDR1 is SGHTA and CDR2 FQGTGA. Trimming removed 5 bases at V and 3 bases at J, with 17 bases between. The CDR3 is 16 amino acids. CDR3 sequence: CASSLNAGASYNEQFF. DNA of the CDR3: TGTGCCAGCAGCCTTAACGCAGGGGCTAGCTACAATGAGCAGTTCTTC.

This chain connects TRBV3-1 to TRBJ1-2, with D unclear. The germline V and J ends were trimmed by 4 bases and 1 base, with 10 bases remaining between them. CDR1 and CDR2 from the germline V gene are LGHDT and YNNKEL (reference sequence). This CDR3 spans 14 amino acids. CDR3 bases: TGTGCCAGCAGCCCCACCTATAATAACTATGGCTACACCTTC. Its protein is CASSPTYNNYGYTF.

This chain joins TRBV14 and TRBJ2-4; D is unresolved. The CDR3 is 15 amino acids. Germline V gives CDR1 SGHDN, CDR2 FVKESK. Between the trimmed V and J ends, which lost 0 bases and 9 bases, there was a span of 15 bases. As DNA, the CDR3 is TGTGCCAGCAGCCAAGATATAACCTCAACGGGCATTCAGTACTTC. As protein: CASSQDITSTGIQYF.

This clonotype has a count of ten or more. The CDR3 sequence: CASSSRTENSPLHF. In DNA, the CDR3 is TGTGCCAGCAGTTCGCGGACGGAAAATTCACCCCTCCACTTT. This rearrangement joins TRBV12-3 or TRBV12-4 to TRBJ1-6; D gene unclear. The CDR3 is 14 residues long. Trimming removed 4 bases at V and 7 bases at J, with 11 bases between.

This clonotype was recorded a few times. The chain carries TRBV7-9 and TRBJ2-1, with TRBD2 as a possible D gene (6 bases). CDR3 length: 12 residues. V lost 3 bases and J 11 bases, leaving 11 bases between the germline ends. Germline assignment: CDR1 SEHNR and CDR2 FQNEAQ (reference sequence). CDR3 in amino acids: CASSFRDLKQFF. The CDR3 DNA is TGTGCCAGCAGCTTCCGGGACTTAAAGCAGTTCTTC.

This clonotype was found many times. The chain uses TRBV20-1 and TRBJ2-3; 8 bases fit TRBD2. Per the germline V gene, CDR1 is DFQATT and CDR2 is SNEGSKA (reference sequence). The CDR3 loop spans 14 amino acids. After removal of 5 bases from V and 0 bases from J, the junction contained 4 bases not matched to a gene. CDR3 in amino acids: CSALLAASTDTQYF. The CDR3 coding sequence is TGCAGTGCTTTACTAGCGGCTAGCACAGATACGCAGTATTTT.

The chain carries TRBV19 and TRBJ1-1; D remains unclear. Germline CDR1 and CDR2: LNHDA and SQIVND (reference sequence). V gave up 3 bases and J gave up 0 bases, with 5 bases separating them. This CDR3 has 13 residues. The CDR3 bases are TGTGCCAGTAGTATTTTTATGAACACTGAAGCTTTCTTT. The encoded protein is CASSIFMNTEAFF.

This chain uses TRBV19 with TRBJ2-7, with D perhaps TRBD2 (6 bases). Trimming took off 5 bases at V and 2 bases at J, with 13 bases between the two ends. The CDR3 is 14 amino acids. Looked up from germline, CDR1 is LNHDA and CDR2 is SQIVND (reference sequence). The CDR3 reads CASSARDLTYEQYF. For the CDR3, the DNA is TGTGCCAGTAGTGCGCGGGACTTAACCTACGAGCAGTACTTC. Full variable domain (outside the CDR3, taken from reference TRBV19 and TRBJ2-7): DGGITQSPKYLFRKEGQNVTLSCEQNLNHDAMYWYRQDPGQGLRLIYYSQIVNDFQKGDIAEGYSVSREKKESFPLTVTSAQKNPTAFYLCASSARDLTYEQYFGPGTRLTVT.

This clonotype was detected ten times or more. The genes are TRBV6-1 and TRBJ2-5; 12 nucleotides agree with TRBD2. The CDR3 has 14 residues. The germline V gene has CDR1 MNHNS and CDR2 SASEGT. Losses at the gene ends were 6 bases for V and 4 bases for J; bases not matched to a gene: 3. The CDR3 DNA is TGTGCCAGCAGGGTGGGACTAGCGGGAGAGACCCAGTACTTC. It specifies CASRVGLAGETQYF.

This clonotype was counted a few times. This chain links TRBV6-1 with TRBJ2-5; 9 nucleotides agree with TRBD2. Trimming removed 0 bases from V and 1 base from J; junction bases left unmatched: 3. From germline, CDR1 is MNHNS and CDR2 SASEGT. This CDR3 is built from 16 residues. The chain's CDR3 is CASSEAAGGGQETQYF. The CDR3 nucleotides are TGTGCCAGCAGTGAAGCGGCGGGGGGGGGCCAAGAGACCCAGTACTTC.

This clonotype has a single count. A read error may produce the germline difference seen at one junction end. The chain has TRBV12-3 or TRBV12-4 and TRBJ2-6; 7 bases fit TRBD1. This CDR3 is built from 18 residues. The CDR3 is CASRVLQGPLSGANVPTF. DNA for the CDR3: TGTGCCAGCAGAGTTTTACAGGGGCCCCTCTCTGGGGCCAACGTCCCGACTTTC.

The chain recombines TRBV18 with TRBJ2-1; no firm D call. This CDR3 region has 13 residues. CDR1 and CDR2 from the germline V gene are KGHSH and LQKENI. Trimming shortened V by 4 bases and J by 7 bases, and 11 bases separated the two germline ends. Here the CDR3 DNA reads TGTGCCAGCTCACACGACCGTTTGAATGAGCAGTTCTTC. Residues: CASSHDRLNEQFF.

The chain is built from TRBV4-1 and TRBJ2-5; D ambiguous. The germline V and J ends were trimmed by 3 bases and 4 bases, with 9 bases remaining between them. The CDR3 sequence is 13 residues long. Germline loops: CDR1 MGHRA, CDR2 YSYEKL. The CDR3 spells CASSQAIRETQYF. CDR3 DNA sequence: TGCGCCAGCAGCCAGGCGATTCGAGAGACCCAGTACTTC.

This clonotype was counted only a few times. V and J are TRBV29-1 and TRBJ2-7; D is possibly TRBD1 or TRBD2 (5 bases each). CDR1 SQVTM and CDR2 ANQGSEA come from the germline V gene. The CDR3 covers 12 residues. Trimming removed 7 bases at V and 0 bases at J, with 10 bases between. The CDR3 region has the DNA TGCAGCGGTGGGGACCGCTCCTACGAGCAGTACTTC. Translation gives CSGGDRSYEQYF.

The chain employs TRBV7-9 and TRBJ2-1, with unresolved D. The CDR3 spans 16 residues. V was cut by 1 base and J by 0 bases, with 10 bases left in between. Germline CDR1 SEHNR, CDR2 FQNEAQ (reference sequence). The CDR3 coding sequence is TGTGCCAGCAGCTTAGATCGGGTGTTCTCCTACAATGAGCAGTTCTTC. It encodes CASSLDRVFSYNEQFF.

This clonotype has a handful of counts. V is TRBV15 and J is TRBJ2-1; 7 bases fit TRBD1. This CDR3 contains 14 residues. Germline lookup yields CDR1 LNHNV and CDR2 YYDKDF (reference sequence). V shed 2 bases, J shed 4 bases, and the junction held 2 bases outside the gene matches. CDR3 amino acids: CATSRTGDYNEQFF. CDR3 bases: TGTGCCACCAGCAGAACAGGGGATTACAATGAGCAGTTCTTC.